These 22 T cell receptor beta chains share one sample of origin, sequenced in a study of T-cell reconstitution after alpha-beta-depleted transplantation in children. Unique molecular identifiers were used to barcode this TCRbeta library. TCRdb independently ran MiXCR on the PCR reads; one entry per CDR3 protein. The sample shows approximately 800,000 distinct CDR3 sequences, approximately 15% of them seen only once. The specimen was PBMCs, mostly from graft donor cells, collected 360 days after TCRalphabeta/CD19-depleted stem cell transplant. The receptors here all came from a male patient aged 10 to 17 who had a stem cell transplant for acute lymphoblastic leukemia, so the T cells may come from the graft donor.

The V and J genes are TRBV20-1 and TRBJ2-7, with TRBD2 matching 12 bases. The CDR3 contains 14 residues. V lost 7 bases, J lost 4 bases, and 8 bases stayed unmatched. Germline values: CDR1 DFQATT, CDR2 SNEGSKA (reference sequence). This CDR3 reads CSGPTSGSNYEQYF. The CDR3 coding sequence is TGCAGTGGCCCGACTAGCGGGAGTAATTACGAGCAGTACTTC.

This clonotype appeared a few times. The CDR3 protein is CSARDTRGQAYEQYF. The CDR3 DNA reads as TGCAGTGCTAGAGATACCAGGGGGCAGGCATACGAGCAGTACTTC. The chain links TRBV20-1 to TRBJ2-7; 8 positions match TRBD1. The V segment lost 0 bases and the J segment 4 bases; nucleotides outside the gene matches: 8. This CDR3 comprises 15 residues. Looked up from germline, CDR1 is DFQATT and CDR2 is SNEGSKA (reference sequence).

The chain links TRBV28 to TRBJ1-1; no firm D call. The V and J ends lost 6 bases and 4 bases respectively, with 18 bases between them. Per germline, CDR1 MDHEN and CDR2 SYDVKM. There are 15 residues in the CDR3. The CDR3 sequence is CASRPGQLEGTEAFF. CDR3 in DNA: TGTGCCAGCAGACCCGGGCAGCTTGAGGGCACTGAAGCTTTCTTT.

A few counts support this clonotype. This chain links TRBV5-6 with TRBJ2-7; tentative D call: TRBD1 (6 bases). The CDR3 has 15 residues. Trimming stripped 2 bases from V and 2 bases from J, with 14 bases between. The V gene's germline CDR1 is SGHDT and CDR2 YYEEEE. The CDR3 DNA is TGTGCCAGCAGCTTTGGGGACAACCCTGCCTACGAGCAGTACTTC. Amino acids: CASSFGDNPAYEQYF.

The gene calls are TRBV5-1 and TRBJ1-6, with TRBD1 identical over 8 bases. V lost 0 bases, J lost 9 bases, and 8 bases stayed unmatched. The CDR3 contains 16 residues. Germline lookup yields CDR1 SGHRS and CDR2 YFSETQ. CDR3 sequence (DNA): TGCGCCAGCAGCTTGGAGGGCCGACAGGGGAGTTCACCCCTCCACTTT. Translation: CASSLEGRQGSSPLHF.

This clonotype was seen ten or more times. The DNA for the CDR3 is TGCGCCAGCAGCCGCATAGCGGGGGGGTACAATGAGCAGTTCTTC. Its translation is CASSRIAGGYNEQFF. V usage is TRBV5-1 and J usage is TRBJ2-1; 11 bases line up with TRBD2. Losses at the gene ends were 4 bases for V and 4 bases for J; bases not matched to a gene: 4. Looked up from germline, CDR1 is SGHRS and CDR2 is YFSETQ. This CDR3 comprises 15 residues. Variable domain in full (rest from reference TRBV5-1 and TRBJ2-1): KAGVTQTPRYLIKTRGQQVTLSCSPISGHRSVSWYQQTPGQGLQFLFEYFSETQRNKGNFPGRFSGRQFSNSRSEMNVSTLELGDSALYLCASSRIAGGYNEQFFGPGTRLTVL.

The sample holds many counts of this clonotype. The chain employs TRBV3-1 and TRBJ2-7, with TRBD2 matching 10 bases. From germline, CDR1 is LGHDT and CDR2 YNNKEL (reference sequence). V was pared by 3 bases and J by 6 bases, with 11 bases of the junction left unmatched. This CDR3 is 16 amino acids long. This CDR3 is CASSQFLAGAASEQYF. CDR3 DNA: TGTGCCAGCAGCCAGTTTCTAGCGGGAGCCGCTAGCGAGCAGTACTTC.

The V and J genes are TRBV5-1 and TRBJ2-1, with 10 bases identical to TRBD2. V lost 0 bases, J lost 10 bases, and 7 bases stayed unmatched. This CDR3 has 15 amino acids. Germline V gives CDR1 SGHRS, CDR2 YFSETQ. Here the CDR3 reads CASSLALAGAGEQFF. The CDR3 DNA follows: TGCGCCAGCAGCTTGGCTCTAGCGGGAGCGGGGGAGCAGTTCTTC.

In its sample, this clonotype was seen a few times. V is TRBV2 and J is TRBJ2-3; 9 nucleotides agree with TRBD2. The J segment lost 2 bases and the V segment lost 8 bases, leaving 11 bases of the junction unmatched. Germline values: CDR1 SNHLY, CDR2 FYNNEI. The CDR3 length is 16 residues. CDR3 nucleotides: TGTGCCAGCGGGGCGGGAGGGCCAATGTACACAGATACGCAGTATTTT. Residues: CASGAGGPMYTDTQYF.

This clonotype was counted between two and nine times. The CDR3 DNA is TGCGCCAGCAGCTTGGGGGCGGGATTCGATACGCAGTATTTT. Translating gives CASSLGAGFDTQYF. V usage is TRBV5-1 and J usage is TRBJ2-3; tentative D call: TRBD2 (6 bases). Germline V gene data show CDR1 as SGHRS and CDR2 as YFSETQ. The CDR3 sequence is 14 residues long. Trimming took off 0 bases at V and 6 bases at J, with 11 bases between the two ends.

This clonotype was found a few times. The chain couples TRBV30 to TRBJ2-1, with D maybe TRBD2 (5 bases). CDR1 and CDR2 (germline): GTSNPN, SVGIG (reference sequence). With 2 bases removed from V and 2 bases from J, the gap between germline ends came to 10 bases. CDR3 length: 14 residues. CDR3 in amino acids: CAWSPGMAYNEQFF. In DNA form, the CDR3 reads TGTGCCTGGAGTCCGGGGATGGCCTACAATGAGCAGTTCTTC.

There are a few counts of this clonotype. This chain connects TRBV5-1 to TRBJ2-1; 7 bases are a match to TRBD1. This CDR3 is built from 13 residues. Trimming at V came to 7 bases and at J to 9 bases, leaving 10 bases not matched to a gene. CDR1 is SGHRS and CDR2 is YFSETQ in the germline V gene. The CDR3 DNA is TGCGCCAGCGACAGGGTGGGCGGAGGTGAGCAGTTCTTC. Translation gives CASDRVGGGEQFF.

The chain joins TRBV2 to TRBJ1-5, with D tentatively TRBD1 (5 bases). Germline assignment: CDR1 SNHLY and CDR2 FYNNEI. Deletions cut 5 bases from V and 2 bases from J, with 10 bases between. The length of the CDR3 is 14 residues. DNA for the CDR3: TGTGCCAGCAGTTCGGGACGTCGCAATCAGCCCCAGCATTTT. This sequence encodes CASSSGRRNQPQHF.

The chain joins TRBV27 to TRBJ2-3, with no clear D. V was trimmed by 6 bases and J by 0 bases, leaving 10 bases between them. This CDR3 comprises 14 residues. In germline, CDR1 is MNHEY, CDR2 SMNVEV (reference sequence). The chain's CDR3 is CASRDILSTDTQYF. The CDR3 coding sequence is TGTGCCAGCAGAGACATCCTGAGCACAGATACGCAGTATTTT.

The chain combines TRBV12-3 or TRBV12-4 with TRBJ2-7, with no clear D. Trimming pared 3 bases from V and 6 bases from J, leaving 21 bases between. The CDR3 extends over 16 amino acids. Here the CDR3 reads CASSFGPIVKRGEQYF. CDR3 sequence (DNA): TGTGCCAGCAGTTTCGGGCCGATTGTGAAGCGCGGCGAGCAGTACTTC.

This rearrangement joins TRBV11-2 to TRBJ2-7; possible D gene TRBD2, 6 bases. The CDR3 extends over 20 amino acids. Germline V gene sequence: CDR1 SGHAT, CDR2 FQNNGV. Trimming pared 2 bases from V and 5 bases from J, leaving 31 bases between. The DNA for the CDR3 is TGTGCCAGCAGCTTAAAGAGGTGGGACCCTGGTCTCGCGGGAAAGGACGAGCAGTACTTC. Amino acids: CASSLKRWDPGLAGKDEQYF.

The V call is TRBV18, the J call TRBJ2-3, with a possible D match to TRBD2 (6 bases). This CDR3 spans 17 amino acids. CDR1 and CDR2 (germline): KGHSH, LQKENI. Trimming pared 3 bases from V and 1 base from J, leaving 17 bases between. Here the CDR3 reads CASSPTRGTIGTDTQYF. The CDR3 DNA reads TGTGCCAGCTCACCGACCCGGGGGACCATAGGCACAGATACGCAGTATTTT.

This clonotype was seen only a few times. CDR3 sequence: CASSWARLRDSGNTIYF. CDR3 nucleotides: TGTGCCAGCAGTTGGGCACGCCTCAGGGATTCTGGAAACACCATATATTTT. This chain uses TRBV12-3 or TRBV12-4 with TRBJ1-3; possibly TRBD1 for D (5 bases). V shed 4 bases and J shed 1 base, with 17 bases lying between them. The CDR3 covers 17 residues.

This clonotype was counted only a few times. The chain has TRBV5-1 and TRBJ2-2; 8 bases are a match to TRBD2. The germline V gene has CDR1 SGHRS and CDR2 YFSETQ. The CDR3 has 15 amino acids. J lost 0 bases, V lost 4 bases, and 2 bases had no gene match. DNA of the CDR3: TGCGCCAGCAGCCGTAGCGGGGCGAACACCGGGGAGCTGTTTTTT. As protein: CASSRSGANTGELFF.

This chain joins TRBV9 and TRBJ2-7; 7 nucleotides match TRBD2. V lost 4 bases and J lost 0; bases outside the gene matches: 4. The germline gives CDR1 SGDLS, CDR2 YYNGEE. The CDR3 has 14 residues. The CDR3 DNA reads TGTGCCAGCAGCCAGGCGGGAGCCTCCTACGAGCAGTACTTC. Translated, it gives CASSQAGASYEQYF.

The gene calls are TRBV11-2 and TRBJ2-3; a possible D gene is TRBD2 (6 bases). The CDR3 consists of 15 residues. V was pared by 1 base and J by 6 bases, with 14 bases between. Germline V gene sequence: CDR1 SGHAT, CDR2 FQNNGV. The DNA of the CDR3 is TGTGCCAGCAGCTTAGGGACGGGAGAAGGTGATACGCAGTATTTT. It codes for CASSLGTGEGDTQYF.

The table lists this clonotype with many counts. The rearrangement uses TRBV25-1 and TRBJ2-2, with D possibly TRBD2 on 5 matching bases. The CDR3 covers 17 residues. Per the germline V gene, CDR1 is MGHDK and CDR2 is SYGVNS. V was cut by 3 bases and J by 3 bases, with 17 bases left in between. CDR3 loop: CASSELLTSLDTGELFF. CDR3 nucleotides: TGTGCCAGCAGTGAGCTCCTAACTAGTTTGGACACCGGGGAGCTGTTTTTT.